This T cell receptor (beta chain) was documented in a study of cytomegalovirus exposure and HLA in healthy donors. Study context: An early data release held approximately 85 million unique TCRs from HLA-typed donors.

A few counts support this clone. PCR primers comprised 60 Vbeta and 13 Jbeta primers. Repertoires were generated with immunoSEQ multiplex PCR, while TCRdb's copy carries only in-frame clones and drops some. The sample comprises 200,000 to 250,000 clones, over 65% of which are singletons, and around 16% rests with the top ten. Sequenced sample: PBMCs. This receptor was identified in a man aged 40-49 years in good health and CMV-seronegative.

The CDR3 region is CAISDADGYTF. Written as DNA, the CDR3 is TGTGCCATCAGCGACGCGGATGGCTACACCTTC. V usage is TRBV10-3 and J usage is TRBJ1-2; D is undetermined. Germline lookup yields CDR1 ENHRY and CDR2 SYGVKD. The V end was cut by 6 bases, the J end by 6 bases, with 8 bases between. The CDR3 has 11 residues.